One and the same sample provided the 12 T cell receptor beta chains below, sequenced in a study of blood T cell repertoires in COVID-19. Assay: immunoSEQ multiplex PCR; the TCRdb copy retains only in-frame clones and omits some. The sample lists about 150,000 clones, roughly 84% occurring once. Material for sequencing was peripheral blood. The receptor set was obtained from a woman in her forties or fifties with acute or convalescent COVID-19.

This clone was counted a single time. The V gene is TRBV29-1, the J gene TRBJ2-3; the match to TRBD2 covers 7 bases. The CDR3 is 12 amino acids. Germline assignment: CDR1 SQVTM and CDR2 ANQGSEA. The V segment lost 6 bases and the J segment 4 bases; nucleotides outside the gene matches: 4. The CDR3 reads CSVRLASDTQYF. The CDR3 region has the DNA TGCAGCGTCCGACTAGCATCAGATACGCAGTATTTT.

The rearrangement links TRBV27 to TRBJ2-1, with D possibly matching TRBD2 (5 bases). Trimming pared 5 bases from V and 1 base from J, leaving 9 bases between. This CDR3 has 14 amino acids. The germline V gene has CDR1 MNHEY and CDR2 SMNVEV (reference sequence). CDR3 sequence (DNA): TGTGCCAGCAGTATAGAGGGTTCCTACAATGAGCAGTTCTTC. It yields the protein CASSIEGSYNEQFF.

The DNA of the CDR3 is TGTGCCAGCAGCCAGCGGGGGGGCCGGTACGAGCAGTACTTC. This sequence encodes CASSQRGGRYEQYF. V and J are TRBV7-2 and TRBJ2-7; 10 bases agree with TRBD2. The CDR3 extends over 14 amino acids. V lost 5 bases, J lost 4 bases, and 5 bases stayed unmatched. CDR1 and CDR2 (germline): SGHTA, FQGNSA.

The chain recombines TRBV19 with TRBJ1-5; D might be TRBD1 (5 bases). The CDR3 sequence is 12 residues long. The germline V and J ends were trimmed by 3 bases and 9 bases, with 9 bases remaining between them. The germline CDR1 and CDR2 sequences are LNHDA and SQIVND (reference sequence). The CDR3 loop reads CASSIVQGPQHF. DNA for the CDR3: TGTGCCAGTAGTATTGTCCAGGGGCCCCAGCATTTT.

The CDR3 is CASSQPAGQFYYEQYF. The DNA of the CDR3 is TGCGCCAGCAGTCAACCCGCGGGACAGTTTTACTACGAGCAGTACTTC. The rearrangement links TRBV23-1 to TRBJ2-7; weak D call: TRBD1 (7 bases). TRBV23-1 is noted as an ORF with a role that remains uncertain. The CDR3 totals 16 residues. Deletions cut 2 bases from V and 3 bases from J, with 17 bases between.

A few counts support this clone. The chain carries TRBV20-1 and TRBJ2-3; 12 bases are shared with TRBD2. CDR3 length: 15 residues. The germline CDR1 and CDR2 sequences are DFQATT and SNEGSKA (reference sequence). Trimming cost V 3 bases and J 7 bases; bases outside gene matches: 8. The CDR3 sequence: CSASGSSGGAHTQYF. The CDR3 DNA follows: TGCAGTGCTAGTGGGTCTAGCGGGGGGGCGCATACGCAGTATTTT.

The V gene is TRBV5-1, the J gene TRBJ2-2, with a tentative D call TRBD1 (6 bases). CDR3 length: 15 amino acids. CDR1 SGHRS and CDR2 YFSETQ come from the germline V gene. The V end lost 3 bases, the J end lost 4 bases, and 13 bases lay between the germline ends. CDR3 sequence: CASSYTGTGTGELFF. CDR3 nucleotides: TGCGCCAGCAGCTATACAGGGACGGGCACCGGGGAGCTGTTTTTT.

V and J are TRBV5-1 and TRBJ1-5, with D uncertain. Trimming stripped 4 bases from V and 9 bases from J, with 14 bases between. In germline, CDR1 is SGHRS, CDR2 YFSETQ. The CDR3 consists of 13 residues. The CDR3 DNA is TGCGCCAGCAGCCCGTCAGTCGAGGGGCCCCAGCATTTT. This codes for CASSPSVEGPQHF.

The chain links TRBV5-6 to TRBJ2-3; the match to TRBD2 covers 10 bases. CDR1 SGHDT and CDR2 YYEEEE come from the germline V gene. The CDR3 has 15 amino acids. Trimming at V came to 4 bases and at J to 4 bases, leaving 6 bases not matched to a gene. Here the CDR3 reads CASSGAGGRPDTQYF. The CDR3 DNA reads as TGTGCCAGCAGCGGAGCGGGGGGGCGGCCAGATACGCAGTATTTT.

The chain couples TRBV4-2 to TRBJ2-5; D possibly corresponds to TRBD1 (6 bases). With 0 bases removed from V and 4 bases from J, the gap between germline ends came to 12 bases. The CDR3 is 15 residues long. From germline, CDR1 is LGHNA and CDR2 YNFKEQ. CDR3 amino acids: CASSQDNRVGETQYF. The CDR3 nucleotides are TGTGCCAGCAGCCAAGATAACAGGGTGGGAGAGACCCAGTACTTC.

The rearrangement links TRBV5-1 to TRBJ2-3, with D possibly matching TRBD1 (6 bases). The CDR3 has 15 amino acids. Germline V gene lookup returns CDR1 SGHRS and CDR2 YFSETQ. With 4 bases removed from V and 5 bases from J, the gap between germline ends came to 17 bases. The CDR3 spells CASSPQGNKGDTQYF. CDR3 sequence (DNA): TGCGCCAGCAGCCCTCAGGGGAACAAAGGAGATACGCAGTATTTT.

J is TRBJ2-7 and V is TRBV7-2; TRBD2 matches at 9 bases. Looked up from germline, CDR1 is SGHTA and CDR2 is FQGNSA. The CDR3 loop spans 17 amino acids. After removal of 2 bases from V and 4 bases from J, the junction contained 12 bases not matched to a gene. The CDR3 region is CASSLRHSSGGSYEQYF. In DNA form, the CDR3 reads TGTGCCAGCAGCTTACGCCACTCGAGCGGGGGGTCTTACGAGCAGTACTTC.